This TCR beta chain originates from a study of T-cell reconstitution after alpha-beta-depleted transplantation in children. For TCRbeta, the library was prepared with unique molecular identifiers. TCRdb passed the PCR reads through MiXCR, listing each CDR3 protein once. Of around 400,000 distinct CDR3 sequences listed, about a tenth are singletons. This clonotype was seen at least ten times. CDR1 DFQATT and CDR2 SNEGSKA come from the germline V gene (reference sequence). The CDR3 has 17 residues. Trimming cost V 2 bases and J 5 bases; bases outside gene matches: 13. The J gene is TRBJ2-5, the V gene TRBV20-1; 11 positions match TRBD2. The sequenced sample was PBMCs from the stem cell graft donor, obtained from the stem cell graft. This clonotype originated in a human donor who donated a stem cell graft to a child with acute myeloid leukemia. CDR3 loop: CSARSNQLAGGLETQYF. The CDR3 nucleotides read TGCAGTGCTAGATCCAATCAGCTAGCGGGAGGTTTGGAGACCCAGTACTTC.